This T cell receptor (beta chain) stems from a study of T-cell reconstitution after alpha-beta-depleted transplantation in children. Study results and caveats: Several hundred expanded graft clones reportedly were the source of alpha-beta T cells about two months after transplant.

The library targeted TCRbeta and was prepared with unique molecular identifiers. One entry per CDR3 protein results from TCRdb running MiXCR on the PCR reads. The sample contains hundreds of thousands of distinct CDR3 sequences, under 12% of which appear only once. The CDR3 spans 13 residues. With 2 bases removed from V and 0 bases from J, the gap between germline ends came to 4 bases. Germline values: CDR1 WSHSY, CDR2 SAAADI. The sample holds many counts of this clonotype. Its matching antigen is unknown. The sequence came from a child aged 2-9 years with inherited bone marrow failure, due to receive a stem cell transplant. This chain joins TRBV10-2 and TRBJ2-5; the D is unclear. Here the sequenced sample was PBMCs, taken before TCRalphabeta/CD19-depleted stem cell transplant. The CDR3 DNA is TGCGCCAGCAGTGAGGTGAACCAAGAGACCCAGTACTTC. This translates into CASSEVNQETQYF.